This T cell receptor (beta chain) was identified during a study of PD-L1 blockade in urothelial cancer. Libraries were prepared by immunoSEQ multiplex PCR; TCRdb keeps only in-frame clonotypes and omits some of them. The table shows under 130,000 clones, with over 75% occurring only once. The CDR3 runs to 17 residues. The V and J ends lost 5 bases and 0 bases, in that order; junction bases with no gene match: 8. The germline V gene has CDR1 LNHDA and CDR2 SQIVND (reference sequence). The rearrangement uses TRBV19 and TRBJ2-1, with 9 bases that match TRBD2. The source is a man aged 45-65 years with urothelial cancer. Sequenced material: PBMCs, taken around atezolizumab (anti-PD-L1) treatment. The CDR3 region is CASSWSSGRSSYNEQFF. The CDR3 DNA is TGTGCCAGTAGTTGGTCCAGCGGGAGGAGCTCCTACAATGAGCAGTTCTTC. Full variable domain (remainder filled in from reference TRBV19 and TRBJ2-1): DGGITQSPKYLFRKEGQNVTLSCEQNLNHDAMYWYRQDPGQGLRLIYYSQIVNDFQKGDIAEGYSVSREKKESFPLTVTSAQKNPTAFYLCASSWSSGRSSYNEQFFGPGTRLTVL.